This T cell receptor (beta chain) comes out of a study of cytomegalovirus exposure and HLA in healthy donors. As for this clone: What it binds is unknown.

At the time of sampling, donors were nominally healthy, though unrecorded immune exposures were likely. Study conclusions and caveats: As a later analysis showed, a missense DCLRE1C variant was linked to trimming of TCR beta V- and J-genes. Associated with HLA alleles at 0.05 false discovery rate in a later analysis were about 17,000 TCR beta sequences.

PCR amplification relied on 60 Vbeta primers (plus 13 Jbeta primers). The assay was immunoSEQ multiplex PCR, and TCRdb's table has in-frame clones only and misses some. Found here are roughly 130,000 clones, more than 80% of them singletons; the top ten hold 1%. Sequenced: PBMCs. The receptor was derived from a man in his forties in good health and CMV-seronegative.

The DNA for the CDR3 is TGTGCCAGCAGTTTTCCTACAGCTGGAAACACCATATATTTT. Translation gives CASSFPTAGNTIYF. The chain joins TRBV28 to TRBJ1-3; D ambiguous. The V gene's germline CDR1 is MDHEN and CDR2 SYDVKM. The CDR3 length is 14 residues. V was clipped by 3 bases and J by 2 bases, with 8 bases between them.